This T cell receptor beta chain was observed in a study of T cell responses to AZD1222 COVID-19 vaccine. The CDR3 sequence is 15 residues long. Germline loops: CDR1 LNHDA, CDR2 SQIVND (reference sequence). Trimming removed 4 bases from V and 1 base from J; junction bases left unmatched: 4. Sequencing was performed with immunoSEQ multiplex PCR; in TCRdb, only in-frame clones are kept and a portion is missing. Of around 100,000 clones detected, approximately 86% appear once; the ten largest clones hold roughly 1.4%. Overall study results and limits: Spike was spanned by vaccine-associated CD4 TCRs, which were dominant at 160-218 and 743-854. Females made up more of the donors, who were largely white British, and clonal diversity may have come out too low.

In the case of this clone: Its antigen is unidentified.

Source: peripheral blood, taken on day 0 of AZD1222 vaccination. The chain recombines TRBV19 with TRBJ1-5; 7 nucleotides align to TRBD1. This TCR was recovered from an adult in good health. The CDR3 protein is CASSTTGQSNQPQHF. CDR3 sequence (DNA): TGTGCCAGTAGTACCACGGGACAGAGCAATCAGCCCCAGCATTTT.